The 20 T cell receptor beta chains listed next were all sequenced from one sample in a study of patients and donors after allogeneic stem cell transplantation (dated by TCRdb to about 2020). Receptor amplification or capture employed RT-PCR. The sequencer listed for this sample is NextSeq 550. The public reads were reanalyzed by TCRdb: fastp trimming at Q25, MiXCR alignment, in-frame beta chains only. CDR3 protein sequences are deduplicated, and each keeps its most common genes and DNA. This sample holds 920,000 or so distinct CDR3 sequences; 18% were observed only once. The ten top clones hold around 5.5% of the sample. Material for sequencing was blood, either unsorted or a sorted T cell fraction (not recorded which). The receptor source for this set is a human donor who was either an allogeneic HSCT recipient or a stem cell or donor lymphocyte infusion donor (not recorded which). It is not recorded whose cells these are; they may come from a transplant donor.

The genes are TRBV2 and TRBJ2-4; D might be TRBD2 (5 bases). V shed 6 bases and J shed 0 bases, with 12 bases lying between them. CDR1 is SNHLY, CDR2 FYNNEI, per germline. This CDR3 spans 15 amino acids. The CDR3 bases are TGTGCCAGCAGAAAGGAAGGACTAGCCAAAAACATTCAGTACTTC. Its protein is CASRKEGLAKNIQYF. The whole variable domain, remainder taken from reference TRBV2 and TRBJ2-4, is EPEVTQTPSHQVTQMGQEVILRCVPISNHLYFYWYRQILGQKVEFLVSFYNNEISEKSEIFDDQFSVERPDGSNFTLKIRSTKLEDSAMYFCASRKEGLAKNIQYFGAGTRLSVL.

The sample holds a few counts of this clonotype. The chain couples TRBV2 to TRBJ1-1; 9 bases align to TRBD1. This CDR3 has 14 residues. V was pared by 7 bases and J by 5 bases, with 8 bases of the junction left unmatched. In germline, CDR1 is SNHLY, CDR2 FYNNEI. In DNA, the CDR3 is TGTGCCAGCATTCTTAGGGACAGGGTTACTGAAGCTTTCTTT. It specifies CASILRDRVTEAFF.

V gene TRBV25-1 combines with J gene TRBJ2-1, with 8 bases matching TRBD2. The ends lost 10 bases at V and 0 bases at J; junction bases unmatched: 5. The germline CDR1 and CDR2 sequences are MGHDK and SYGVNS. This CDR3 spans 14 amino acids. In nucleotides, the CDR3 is TGTGCCACCCGGGGGGGGCCCTCCTACAATGAGCAGTTCTTC. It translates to CATRGGPSYNEQFF.

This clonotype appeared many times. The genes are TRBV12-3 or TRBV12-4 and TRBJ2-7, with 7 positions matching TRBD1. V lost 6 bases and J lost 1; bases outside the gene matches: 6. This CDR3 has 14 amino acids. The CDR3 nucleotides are TGTGCCAGCAGATCCGGGGACAGTTCCTACGAGCAGTACTTC. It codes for CASRSGDSSYEQYF.

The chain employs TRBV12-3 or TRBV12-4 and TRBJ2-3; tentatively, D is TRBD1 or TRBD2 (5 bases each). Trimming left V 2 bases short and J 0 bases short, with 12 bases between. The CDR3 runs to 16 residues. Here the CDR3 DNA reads TGTGCCAGCAGTTTACCCCGGGACCTAAGCACAGATACGCAGTATTTT. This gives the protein CASSLPRDLSTDTQYF.

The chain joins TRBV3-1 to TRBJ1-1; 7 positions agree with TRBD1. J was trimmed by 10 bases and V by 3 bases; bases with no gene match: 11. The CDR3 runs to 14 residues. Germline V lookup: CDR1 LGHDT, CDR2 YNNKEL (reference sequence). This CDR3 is CASSQRWDSPGAFF. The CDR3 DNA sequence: TGTGCCAGCAGCCAGAGATGGGACAGTCCAGGAGCTTTCTTT. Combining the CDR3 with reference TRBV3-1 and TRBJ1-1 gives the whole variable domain DTAVSQTPKYLVTQMGNDKSIKCEQNLGHDTMYWYKQDSKKFLKIMFSYNNKELIINETVPNRFSPKSPDKAHLNLHINSLELGDSAVYFCASSQRWDSPGAFFGQGTRLTVV.

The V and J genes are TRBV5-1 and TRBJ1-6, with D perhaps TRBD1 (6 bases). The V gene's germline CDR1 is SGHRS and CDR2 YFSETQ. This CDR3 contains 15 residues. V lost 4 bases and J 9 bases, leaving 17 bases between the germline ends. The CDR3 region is CASSAEAGVGSPLHF. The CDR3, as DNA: TGCGCCAGCAGCGCCGAGGCAGGGGTGGGTTCACCCCTCCACTTT. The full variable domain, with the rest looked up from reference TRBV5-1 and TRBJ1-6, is KAGVTQTPRYLIKTRGQQVTLSCSPISGHRSVSWYQQTPGQGLQFLFEYFSETQRNKGNFPGRFSGRQFSNSRSEMNVSTLELGDSALYLCASSAEAGVGSPLHFGNGTRLTVT.

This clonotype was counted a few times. The CDR3 reads CASSSLSGSPRANVLTF. The DNA of the CDR3 is TGTGCCAGCAGCTCCCTTAGCGGGAGCCCCAGGGCCAACGTCCTGACTTTC. This rearrangement joins TRBV9 to TRBJ2-6; 9 bases agree with TRBD2. The CDR3 consists of 17 residues. Trimming at V came to 4 bases and at J to 5 bases, leaving 10 bases not matched to a gene. Germline CDR1 is SGDLS and CDR2 is YYNGEE.

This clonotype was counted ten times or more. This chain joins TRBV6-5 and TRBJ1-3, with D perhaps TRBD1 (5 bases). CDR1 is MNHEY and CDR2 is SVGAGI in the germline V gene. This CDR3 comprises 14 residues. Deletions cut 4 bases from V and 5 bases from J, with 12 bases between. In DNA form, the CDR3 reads TGTGCCAGCAGTTCCGGGGGGACCCGAAACACCATATATTTT. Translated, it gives CASSSGGTRNTIYF.

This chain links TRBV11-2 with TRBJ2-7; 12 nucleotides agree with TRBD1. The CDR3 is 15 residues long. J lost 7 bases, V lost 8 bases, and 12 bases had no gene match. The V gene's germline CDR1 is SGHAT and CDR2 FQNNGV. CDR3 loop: CASLPTRDRGREQYF. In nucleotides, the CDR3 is TGTGCCAGCCTTCCGACCCGGGACAGGGGGCGGGAGCAGTACTTC.

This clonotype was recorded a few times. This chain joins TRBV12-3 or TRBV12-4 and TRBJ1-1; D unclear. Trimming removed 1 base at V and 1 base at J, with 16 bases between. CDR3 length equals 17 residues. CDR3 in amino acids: CASSLGQSLPSNTEAFF. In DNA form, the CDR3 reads TGTGCCAGCAGTTTAGGACAAAGTTTACCGTCGAACACTGAAGCTTTCTTT.

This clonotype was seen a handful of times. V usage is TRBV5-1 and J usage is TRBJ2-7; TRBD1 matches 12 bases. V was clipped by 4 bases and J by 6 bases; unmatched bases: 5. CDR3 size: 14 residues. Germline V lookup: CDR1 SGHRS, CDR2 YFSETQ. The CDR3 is CASSTGQGAGEQYF. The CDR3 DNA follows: TGCGCCAGCAGCACGGGACAGGGGGCAGGCGAGCAGTACTTC. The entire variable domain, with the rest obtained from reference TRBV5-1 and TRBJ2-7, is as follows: KAGVTQTPRYLIKTRGQQVTLSCSPISGHRSVSWYQQTPGQGLQFLFEYFSETQRNKGNFPGRFSGRQFSNSRSEMNVSTLELGDSALYLCASSTGQGAGEQYFGPGTRLTVT.

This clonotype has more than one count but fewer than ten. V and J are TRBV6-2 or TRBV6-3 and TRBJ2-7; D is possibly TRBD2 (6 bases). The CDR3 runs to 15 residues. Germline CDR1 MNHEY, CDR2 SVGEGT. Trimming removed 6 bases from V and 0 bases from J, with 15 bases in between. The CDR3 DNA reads TGTGCCAGCAGAACGCTCCGGGACTCCTCCTACGAGCAGTACTTC. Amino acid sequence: CASRTLRDSSYEQYF.

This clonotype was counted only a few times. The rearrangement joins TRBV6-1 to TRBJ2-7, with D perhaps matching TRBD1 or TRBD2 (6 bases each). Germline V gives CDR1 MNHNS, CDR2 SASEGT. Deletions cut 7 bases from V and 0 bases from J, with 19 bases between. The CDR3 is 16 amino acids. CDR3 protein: CASKKGGYRISYEQYF. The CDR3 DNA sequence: TGTGCCAGCAAAAAGGGGGGCTACCGGATCTCCTACGAGCAGTACTTC.

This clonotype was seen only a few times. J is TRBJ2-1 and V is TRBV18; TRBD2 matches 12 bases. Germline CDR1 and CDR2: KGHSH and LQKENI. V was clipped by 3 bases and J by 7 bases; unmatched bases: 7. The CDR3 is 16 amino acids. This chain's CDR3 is CASSPPGLAGRNEQFF. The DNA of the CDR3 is TGTGCCAGCTCACCTCCTGGACTAGCGGGGAGGAATGAGCAGTTCTTC.

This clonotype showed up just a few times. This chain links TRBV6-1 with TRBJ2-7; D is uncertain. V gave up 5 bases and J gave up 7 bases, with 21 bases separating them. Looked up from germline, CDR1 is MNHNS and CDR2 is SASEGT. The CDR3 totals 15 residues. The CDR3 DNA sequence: TGTGCCAGCAGTAGGTTACTTAGGATGGGTAGGGAGCAGTACTTC. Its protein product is CASSRLLRMGREQYF.

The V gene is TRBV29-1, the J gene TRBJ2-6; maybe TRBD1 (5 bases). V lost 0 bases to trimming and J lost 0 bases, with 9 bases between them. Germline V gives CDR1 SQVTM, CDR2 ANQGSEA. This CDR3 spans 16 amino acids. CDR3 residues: CSVEEQGFSGANVLTF. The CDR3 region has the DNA TGCAGCGTTGAAGAGCAGGGCTTCTCTGGGGCCAACGTCCTGACTTTC.

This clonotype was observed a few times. The CDR3 bases are TGCGCCAGCAGCCTATCGACGGACGAGCAGTACTTC. It encodes CASSLSTDEQYF. The chain couples TRBV5-1 to TRBJ2-7; no clear D gene. V was pared by 4 bases and J by 5 bases, with 10 bases between. The germline gives CDR1 SGHRS, CDR2 YFSETQ. This CDR3 has 12 residues. The whole variable domain, filled in from reference TRBV5-1 and TRBJ2-7, reads KAGVTQTPRYLIKTRGQQVTLSCSPISGHRSVSWYQQTPGQGLQFLFEYFSETQRNKGNFPGRFSGRQFSNSRSEMNVSTLELGDSALYLCASSLSTDEQYFGPGTRLTVT.

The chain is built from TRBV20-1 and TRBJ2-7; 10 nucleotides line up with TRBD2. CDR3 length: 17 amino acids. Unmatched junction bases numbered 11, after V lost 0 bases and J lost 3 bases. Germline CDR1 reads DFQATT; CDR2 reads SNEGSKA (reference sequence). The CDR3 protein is CSARDPLGSSGGYEQYF. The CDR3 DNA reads TGCAGTGCTAGAGATCCCTTGGGGTCTAGCGGGGGCTACGAGCAGTACTTC.

The CDR3 DNA sequence: TGCGCCAGCAGCCCCCGGGTGTCGGGGAATGAAAAACTGTTTTTT. Translated: CASSPRVSGNEKLFF. The chain recombines TRBV5-1 with TRBJ1-4, with D unresolved. The CDR3 loop spans 15 amino acids. The V and J ends lost 4 bases and 5 bases respectively, with 15 bases between them. Germline V CDR1 and CDR2: SGHRS, YFSETQ. Using reference TRBV5-1 and TRBJ1-4 for the parts outside the CDR3, the full variable domain is KAGVTQTPRYLIKTRGQQVTLSCSPISGHRSVSWYQQTPGQGLQFLFEYFSETQRNKGNFPGRFSGRQFSNSRSEMNVSTLELGDSALYLCASSPRVSGNEKLFFGSGTQLSVL.